The 8 T cell receptor beta chains below come from one sample, sequenced in a study of cytomegalovirus exposure and HLA in healthy donors. PCR used 60 Vbeta primers and 13 Jbeta primers. Profiled with immunoSEQ multiplex PCR; TCRdb holds only in-frame clones, not every one. This table holds 130,000 or so clones. The source material was PBMCs. The origin of the receptors is a woman aged 40-49 years in good health and CMV-seronegative.

The chain couples TRBV7-9 to TRBJ2-2; a possible D gene is TRBD2 (5 bases). The germline V gene encodes CDR1 SEHNR and CDR2 FQNEAQ (reference sequence). This CDR3 is 14 amino acids long. Trimming removed 3 bases at V and 6 bases at J, with 11 bases between. This chain's CDR3 is CASSFARRPGELFF. The CDR3 region has the DNA TGTGCCAGCAGCTTCGCAAGGAGGCCCGGGGAGCTGTTTTTT.

The chain carries TRBV11-2 and TRBJ2-3, with D tentatively TRBD1 (6 bases). The CDR3 has 16 residues. The ends were cut back, 5 bases at V and 3 bases at J, with 18 bases in the middle. Germline lookup yields CDR1 SGHAT and CDR2 FQNNGV. The CDR3, as DNA: TGTGCCAGCAGCCCCACATGGGGGACAACTACAGATACGCAGTATTTT. Protein: CASSPTWGTTTDTQYF.

The chain uses TRBV5-1 and TRBJ2-7, with TRBD1 as a possible D gene (5 bases). CDR3 length: 15 residues. The ends were cut back, 0 bases at V and 0 bases at J, with 10 bases in the middle. Germline assignment: CDR1 SGHRS and CDR2 YFSETQ. The chain's CDR3 is CASSLEGLCSYEQYV. CDR3 nucleotide sequence: TGCGCCAGCAGCTTGGAGGGGTTATGCTCCTACGAGCAGTACGTC.

V usage is TRBV12-2 and J usage is TRBJ1-5; the table's TRBD1 call for D was not verified on the DNA. TRBV12-2 is described as a pseudogene. The CDR3 covers 17 residues. The CDR3 reads CASRLKQGPPRNQPQHF. In nucleotides, the CDR3 is TGTGCAAGTCGCTTAAAACAGGGTCCCCCGCGCAATCAGCCCCAGCATTTT.

This chain links TRBV10-2 with TRBJ1-5; D unclear. V lost 2 bases and J lost 3, with 5 bases in between. The CDR3 is 13 amino acids. CDR1 is WSHSY and CDR2 is SAAADI in the germline V gene. CDR3 amino acids: CASSEQYNQPQHF. CDR3 nucleotide sequence: TGCGCCAGCAGTGAGCAGTACAATCAGCCCCAGCATTTT.

V and J are TRBV4-3 and TRBJ2-5; the D is unclear. This CDR3 has 14 amino acids. CDR1 and CDR2 (germline): LGHNA, YSLEER. V dropped 1 base and J dropped 4 bases, with 10 bases sitting between them. As DNA, the CDR3 is TGCGCCAGCAGCCAAGCGTGGTCGGGAGAGACCCAGTACTTC. Its translation is CASSQAWSGETQYF.

V gene TRBV10-2 combines with J gene TRBJ1-1; 7 bases map to TRBD1. CDR1 is WSHSY, CDR2 SAAADI, per germline. The junction had 7 bases not matched to a gene; V was cut back by 5 bases and J by 1 base. CDR3 length equals 15 residues. CDR3 sequence reads: CASSQNRGWNTEAFF. The CDR3 nucleotides read TGCGCCAGCAGTCAAAACAGGGGCTGGAACACTGAAGCTTTCTTT.

This chain connects TRBV6-5 to TRBJ2-7, with 7 bases fitting TRBD2. Germline CDR1 MNHEY, CDR2 SVGAGI. J lost 6 bases, V lost 0 bases, and 2 bases had no gene match. The CDR3 runs 13 residues. The CDR3 is CASSYSGGGEQYF. In nucleotides, the CDR3 is TGTGCCAGCAGTTACTCGGGGGGGGGCGAGCAGTACTTC.